The next 18 T cell receptor beta chains were all read from a single sample in a study of cytomegalovirus exposure and HLA in healthy donors (dated by TCRdb to about 2017). Receptor amplification or capture employed the immunoSEQ multiplex PCR assay. For the multiplex PCR, a mixture combining 60 forward primers for TCR Vbeta segments and 13 reverse primers for TCR Jbeta segments was used. The immuneACCESS repertoire file appears here via TCRdb, limited to in-frame rearrangements. These files lack a portion of the clones; in checked studies, under half of the deficit traces to unresolved V genes, and the cause of the others is not known. The sample table records about 39,000 clones. The ten largest clones add up to more than 3% of the sample. Sequencing used PBMCs. The receptors come from a woman in her 30s in good health and CMV-seropositive.

The chain carries TRBV5-4 and TRBJ1-4; D not certain. Trimming shortened V by 3 bases and J by 3 bases, and 12 bases separated the two germline ends. CDR3 size: 15 residues. CDR1 is SGHNT, CDR2 YYREEE, per germline (reference sequence). CDR3 DNA sequence: TGTGCCAGCAGCTCAGCGGGATCTTCTAATGAAAAACTGTTTTTT. It codes for CASSSAGSSNEKLFF.

The chain carries TRBV12-5 and TRBJ2-1; 8 positions match TRBD1. The length of the CDR3 is 17 residues. From germline, CDR1 is LGHNT and CDR2 FRNRAP. J gave up 1 base and V 2 bases, and 7 bases lay outside the gene matches. In nucleotides, the CDR3 is TGTGCTAGTGGTTTGTCCCGACAGGGGAGATCCTACAATGAGCAGTTCTTC. The encoded protein is CASGLSRQGRSYNEQFF.

V gene TRBV18 combines with J gene TRBJ2-5; D is ambiguous. V dropped 6 bases and J dropped 5 bases, with 25 bases sitting between them. The V gene's germline CDR1 is KGHSH and CDR2 LQKENI. The CDR3 spans 17 residues. CDR3 sequence: CASSEVMRIIVDETQYF. The CDR3 region has the DNA TGTGCCAGCTCTGAAGTTATGCGGATCATTGTCGACGAGACCCAGTACTTC.

This CDR3 is CASSLNDRDQPQHF. The CDR3 coding sequence is TGTGCCAGCAGCTTAAACGACAGGGATCAGCCCCAGCATTTT. The gene calls are TRBV7-9 and TRBJ1-5, with 7 bases matching TRBD1. Losses at the gene ends were 2 bases for V and 5 bases for J; bases not matched to a gene: 3. CDR1 is SEHNR and CDR2 is FQNEAQ in the germline V gene (reference sequence). The CDR3 has 14 amino acids.

The chain joins TRBV11-2 to TRBJ2-5; a weak D match, TRBD1 (6 bases). Germline V gene data show CDR1 as SGHAT and CDR2 as FQNNGV. This CDR3 is built from 16 residues. V lost 0 bases and J lost 5, with 16 bases in between. Written as DNA, the CDR3 is TGTGCCAGCAGCTTAGATCTCACAAGGGGGTTGGAGACCCAGTACTTC. It encodes CASSLDLTRGLETQYF.

The rearrangement uses TRBV30 and TRBJ1-3; a possible D gene is TRBD1 (5 bases). Germline CDR1 reads GTSNPN; CDR2 reads SVGIG (reference sequence). There are 12 residues in the CDR3. The germline V and J ends were trimmed by 7 bases and 4 bases, with 11 bases remaining between them. CDR3 DNA: TGTGCCTCCGGACACGCGGGAAACACCATATATTTT. Protein: CASGHAGNTIYF.

The chain carries TRBV7-9 and TRBJ2-7, with a possible D match to TRBD2 (6 bases). CDR1 is SEHNR and CDR2 is FQNEAQ in the germline V gene (reference sequence). CDR3 length: 15 amino acids. The V gene lost 1 base and the J gene lost 6 bases, with 16 bases spanning the gap. CDR3 sequence reads: CASSLDPGRGGEQYF. The CDR3 coding sequence is TGTGCCAGCAGCTTAGATCCGGGACGGGGAGGCGAGCAGTACTTC.

The CDR3 protein is CATSGRGQGTDEQFF. As DNA, the CDR3 is TGTGCCACCAGCGGACGGGGACAGGGGACCGATGAGCAGTTCTTC. J is TRBJ2-1 and V is TRBV15, with 10 bases matching TRBD1. The CDR3 has 15 amino acids. CDR1 is LNHNV, CDR2 YYDKDF, per germline (reference sequence). J gave up 8 bases and V 5 bases, and 9 bases lay outside the gene matches.

The chain uses TRBV4-1 and TRBJ1-5; a possible D gene is TRBD1 (6 bases). Germline V gives CDR1 MGHRA, CDR2 YSYEKL. The CDR3 is 17 amino acids. Deletions cut 4 bases from V and 0 bases from J, with 16 bases between. The CDR3 loop reads CASSRDVQGYSNQPQHF. DNA for the CDR3: TGCGCCAGCAGCCGGGATGTACAGGGTTATAGCAATCAGCCCCAGCATTTT.

The V call is TRBV15, the J call TRBJ2-7; weak D call: TRBD1 (5 bases). Germline loops: CDR1 LNHNV, CDR2 YYDKDF (reference sequence). The CDR3 totals 13 residues. V dropped 5 bases and J dropped 3 bases, with 11 bases sitting between them. The CDR3 DNA reads as TGTGCCACCAGCGAACAGGCGTACTACGAGCAGTACTTC. Residues: CATSEQAYYEQYF.

The rearrangement uses TRBV30 and TRBJ2-3; 9 bases map to TRBD2. The CDR3 runs 15 residues. Losses at the gene ends were 1 base for V and 4 bases for J; bases not matched to a gene: 6. Looked up from germline, CDR1 is GTSNPN and CDR2 is SVGIG (reference sequence). The CDR3 DNA reads TGTGCCTGGAGTGAGCTAGCGGGGTCCGCAGATACGCAGTATTTT. This sequence encodes CAWSELAGSADTQYF.

The chain combines TRBV19 with TRBJ1-1; maybe TRBD1 (5 bases). This CDR3 has 13 residues. V was pared by 7 bases and J by 4 bases, with 13 bases between. Germline CDR1 is LNHDA and CDR2 is SQIVND (reference sequence). CDR3 sequence reads: CASTRDMGTEAFF. The CDR3 bases are TGTGCCAGTACCAGGGATATGGGCACTGAAGCTTTCTTT.

The genes are TRBV27 and TRBJ2-7; D is unclear. The CDR3 covers 14 residues. Germline CDR1 and CDR2: MNHEY and SMNVEV (reference sequence). Trimming took off 8 bases at V and 0 bases at J, with 14 bases between the two ends. The CDR3 is CASRPRVYSYEQYF. The CDR3 DNA is TGTGCCAGCCGTCCCCGAGTATACTCCTACGAGCAGTACTTC.

This chain uses TRBV2 with TRBJ2-2; D perhaps matches TRBD1 (5 bases). CDR3 length equals 12 residues. Germline CDR1 reads SNHLY; CDR2 reads FYNNEI. V dropped 6 bases and J dropped 4 bases, with 6 bases sitting between them. The CDR3 DNA follows: TGTGCCAGCAGCCAGGGCACCGGGGAGCTGTTTTTT. It is translated as CASSQGTGELFF.

The chain employs TRBV11-2 and TRBJ1-3; D not certain. This CDR3 has 15 residues. The V gene's germline CDR1 is SGHAT and CDR2 FQNNGV. The V end was cut by 4 bases, the J end by 6 bases, with 16 bases between. The CDR3 DNA sequence: TGTGCCAGCAGCTCCGTCCGGGGATTAGCAAACACCATATATTTT. It yields the protein CASSSVRGLANTIYF.

This sequence joins TRBV21-1 and TRBJ1-6; TRBD1 was called by the table and not checked on the DNA. TRBV21-1 is a pseudogene. This CDR3 has 17 amino acids. The CDR3 is CASSKPAQVNHNSPLHF. In nucleotides, the CDR3 is TGTGCCAGCAGCAAACCTGCGCAGGTGAACCATAATTCACCCCTCCACTTT.

This CDR3 is CASSGWTGELNQPQHF. The CDR3 nucleotides read TGTGCCAGCAGTGGGTGGACAGGCGAACTTAATCAGCCCCAGCATTTT. This sequence joins TRBV6-1 and TRBJ1-5, with 7 bases fitting TRBD1. Germline V CDR1 and CDR2: MNHNS, SASEGT. CDR3 length: 16 residues. V was pared by 4 bases and J by 4 bases, with 10 bases of the junction left unmatched.

The J gene is TRBJ2-5, the V gene TRBV27; D gene unclear. The CDR3 has 8 amino acids. The V gene lost 11 bases and the J gene lost 5 bases, with 3 bases spanning the gap. CDR1 and CDR2 from the germline V gene are MNHEY and SMNVEV (reference sequence). The CDR3 DNA follows: TGTGCCCCGGAGACCCAGTACTTC. Translating it yields CAPETQYF.